These 29 T cell receptor beta chains were sequenced from one sample in a study of T cell responses to AZD1222 COVID-19 vaccine. Method: immunoSEQ multiplex PCR; TCRdb's copy keeps in-frame clones and lacks some. The table records about 120,000 clones, around 89% of them present only once. The sample consisted of peripheral blood, taken on day 0 of AZD1222 vaccination. The source is an adult in good health.

This chain connects TRBV7-2 to TRBJ2-7, with 8 bases aligning to TRBD2. Unmatched junction bases numbered 10, after V lost 0 bases and J lost 0 bases. The germline gives CDR1 SGHTA, CDR2 FQGNSA. CDR3 length: 18 residues. In nucleotides, the CDR3 is TGTGCCAGCAGCTTAGCGCCCAGCGGGAGAACCACCTCCTACGAGCAGTACTTC. As protein: CASSLAPSGRTTSYEQYF.

The chain joins TRBV7-9 to TRBJ1-1, with 8 bases fitting TRBD1. The germline V gene has CDR1 SEHNR and CDR2 FQNEAQ (reference sequence). V was clipped by 3 bases and J by 0 bases; unmatched bases: 3. This CDR3 has 15 amino acids. The CDR3 DNA is TGTGCCAGCAGCTTTACAGGGGGGGTGAACACTGAAGCTTTCTTT. Its translation: CASSFTGGVNTEAFF. Filled out from reference TRBV7-9 and TRBJ1-1, the complete variable domain reads DTGVSQNPRHKITKRGQNVTFRCDPISEHNRLYWYRQTLGQGPEFLTYFQNEAQLEKSRLLSDRFSAERPKGSFSTLEIQRTEQGDSAMYLCASSFTGGVNTEAFFGQGTRLTVV.

The rearrangement links TRBV28 to TRBJ1-5, with TRBD1 as a possible D gene (5 bases). Per the germline V gene, CDR1 is MDHEN and CDR2 is SYDVKM. The CDR3 is 19 residues long. Trimming removed 1 base at V and 1 base at J, with 20 bases between. The CDR3 here is CASSLSPERGRGSNQPQHF. CDR3 sequence (DNA): TGTGCCAGCAGTTTATCACCCGAACGGGGCCGAGGGAGCAATCAGCCCCAGCATTTT.

The chain joins TRBV24-1 to TRBJ2-1; D may be TRBD2 (6 bases). Germline V lookup: CDR1 KGHDR, CDR2 SFDVKD. This CDR3 has 15 amino acids. Deletions cut 5 bases from V and 0 bases from J, with 10 bases between. The CDR3 DNA is TGTGCCACCAGTGCCATGACTAGCTCCTACAATGAGCAGTTCTTC. Translated: CATSAMTSSYNEQFF.

This clone showed up just once. This chain links TRBV19 with TRBJ2-1, with D possibly called TRBD1 or TRBD2 (5 bases each). Germline assignment: CDR1 LNHDA and CDR2 SQIVND (reference sequence). V was clipped by 6 bases and J by 1 base, with 13 bases between them. This CDR3 is 15 amino acids long. The CDR3 coding sequence is TGTGCCAGTAGCGGGACGTTAGGTTCCTACAATGAGCAGTTCTTC. It yields the protein CASSGTLGSYNEQFF.

The rearrangement joins TRBV6-5 to TRBJ2-7; 7 nucleotides line up with TRBD1. This CDR3 contains 13 residues. The V segment lost 5 bases and the J segment 3 bases; nucleotides outside the gene matches: 4. Germline V lookup: CDR1 MNHEY, CDR2 SVGAGI. CDR3 loop: CASSNRGYYEQYF. Written as DNA, the CDR3 is TGTGCCAGCAGTAACAGGGGTTACTACGAGCAGTACTTC.

This chain connects TRBV5-1 to TRBJ1-2; 9 positions agree with TRBD1. The CDR3 consists of 14 residues. J gave up 4 bases and V 4 bases, and 5 bases lay outside the gene matches. Germline lookup yields CDR1 SGHRS and CDR2 YFSETQ. CDR3 sequence reads: CASSPGTGLYGYTF. CDR3 in DNA: TGCGCCAGCAGCCCGGGGACAGGGCTCTATGGCTACACCTTC.

The V gene is TRBV6-1, the J gene TRBJ1-5; D perhaps matches TRBD1 (5 bases). Germline V gene lookup returns CDR1 MNHNS and CDR2 SASEGT. Between the trimmed V and J ends, which lost 3 bases and 6 bases, there was a span of 12 bases. The CDR3 has 14 residues. In DNA form, the CDR3 reads TGTGCCAGCAGTGATTTTGGGGCCGGTCAGCCCCAGCATTTT. Translating gives CASSDFGAGQPQHF.

The J gene is TRBJ2-7, the V gene TRBV6-5; 7 nucleotides match TRBD1. Germline CDR1 reads MNHEY; CDR2 reads SVGAGI. The CDR3 has 14 residues. The V and J ends lost 3 bases and 7 bases, in that order; junction bases with no gene match: 9. In nucleotides, the CDR3 is TGTGCCAGCAGTTATGGGACAGCCGGTGGGGAGCAGTACTTC. Residues: CASSYGTAGGEQYF.

In this sample, this clone turned up a few times. The J gene is TRBJ1-6, the V gene TRBV28; D gene uncertain. The CDR3 has 14 residues. Germline CDR1 MDHEN, CDR2 SYDVKM. V shed 6 bases and J shed 8 bases, with 14 bases lying between them. This CDR3 is CASSRPGEHSPLHF. In DNA, the CDR3 is TGTGCCAGCAGCCGCCCCGGGGAGCATTCACCCCTCCACTTT.

The chain carries TRBV28 and TRBJ1-6; tentatively, D is TRBD1 (6 bases). This CDR3 is 19 amino acids long. V dropped 1 base and J dropped 6 bases, with 22 bases sitting between them. From germline, CDR1 is MDHEN and CDR2 SYDVKM. The CDR3 nucleotides read TGTGCCAGCAGTTTATACACAGGGTCAGGACCTTATATTAATTCACCCCTCCACTTT. The encoded protein is CASSLYTGSGPYINSPLHF.

The rearrangement links TRBV5-5 to TRBJ2-5; D perhaps matches TRBD2 (6 bases). The CDR3 length is 12 residues. From germline, CDR1 is SGHKS and CDR2 YYEKEE (reference sequence). Trimming pared 4 bases from V and 5 bases from J, leaving 9 bases between. CDR3 DNA: TGTGCCAGCAGCCCGGCGGGGGAGACCCAGTACTTC. Translation gives CASSPAGETQYF.

This chain links TRBV7-3 with TRBJ1-1; TRBD1 agrees at 9 bases. This CDR3 region has 15 residues. J gave up 7 bases and V 4 bases, and 10 bases lay outside the gene matches. Germline V gene lookup returns CDR1 SGHTA and CDR2 FQGTGA. The CDR3 loop is CASSSAGTGYDEAFF. CDR3 nucleotide sequence: TGTGCCAGCAGCTCGGCCGGGACAGGGTACGATGAAGCTTTCTTT.

The chain links TRBV24-1 to TRBJ1-5; 7 bases match TRBD1. From germline, CDR1 is KGHDR and CDR2 SFDVKD. This CDR3 has 16 residues. The trim removed 5 bases at V and 3 bases at J, leaving 9 bases unmatched. The DNA of the CDR3 is TGTGCCACCAGTGGGAACAGGGGAGAGGACAATCAGCCCCAGCATTTT. It encodes CATSGNRGEDNQPQHF.

The chain combines TRBV5-1 with TRBJ2-1; D gene ambiguous. The CDR3 contains 15 residues. The V end was cut by 7 bases, the J end by 0 bases, with 14 bases between. Germline CDR1 is SGHRS and CDR2 is YFSETQ. CDR3 sequence: CASSPPGSSYNEQFF. CDR3 sequence (DNA): TGCGCCAGCTCGCCCCCCGGTAGCTCCTACAATGAGCAGTTCTTC. Combining the CDR3 with reference TRBV5-1 and TRBJ2-1 gives the whole variable domain KAGVTQTPRYLIKTRGQQVTLSCSPISGHRSVSWYQQTPGQGLQFLFEYFSETQRNKGNFPGRFSGRQFSNSRSEMNVSTLELGDSALYLCASSPPGSSYNEQFFGPGTRLTVL.

The rearrangement uses TRBV19 and TRBJ2-1; 7 bases match TRBD2. Per the germline V gene, CDR1 is LNHDA and CDR2 is SQIVND (reference sequence). Losses at the gene ends were 2 bases for V and 0 bases for J; bases not matched to a gene: 7. CDR3 length equals 17 residues. This chain's CDR3 is CASSISPSGHSYNEQFF. The CDR3 DNA reads TGTGCCAGTAGTATATCCCCTAGCGGTCACTCCTACAATGAGCAGTTCTTC.

The V call is TRBV5-1, the J call TRBJ2-7, with 11 bases lining up with TRBD1. Losses at the gene ends were 6 bases for V and 2 bases for J; bases not matched to a gene: 16. The CDR3 extends over 18 amino acids. Germline assignment: CDR1 SGHRS and CDR2 YFSETQ. CDR3 sequence (DNA): TGCGCCAGCACCTACGGGACAGGGGGAACCGCCCTTACCTACGAGCAGTACTTC. It yields the protein CASTYGTGGTALTYEQYF.

This chain uses TRBV5-6 with TRBJ1-1; no reliable D call. From germline, CDR1 is SGHDT and CDR2 YYEEEE. The ends were cut back, 4 bases at V and 0 bases at J, with 4 bases in the middle. The CDR3 covers 12 residues. CDR3 loop: CASSEMNTEAFF. The CDR3 DNA follows: TGTGCCAGCAGCGAGATGAACACTGAAGCTTTCTTT.

The V call is TRBV12-3 or TRBV12-4, the J call TRBJ2-1; D unresolved. Trimming shortened V by 1 base and J by 2 bases, and 3 bases separated the two germline ends. This CDR3 has 13 amino acids. The chain's CDR3 is CASSLVPYNEQFF. DNA of the CDR3: TGTGCCAGCAGTTTAGTCCCCTACAATGAGCAGTTCTTC.

This rearrangement joins TRBV6-2 or TRBV6-3 to TRBJ1-6; perhaps TRBD1 as D (6 bases). V was cut by 5 bases and J by 10 bases, with 18 bases left in between. This CDR3 is built from 15 residues. Per germline, CDR1 MNHEY and CDR2 SVGEGT. As DNA, the CDR3 is TGTGCCAGCAGTCGCCGGGTCGGGGGGCCCTCACCCCTCCACTTT. As protein: CASSRRVGGPSPLHF.

V and J are TRBV2 and TRBJ2-3; TRBD2 aligns across 13 bases. After removal of 4 bases from V and 9 bases from J, the junction contained 10 bases not matched to a gene. Per the germline V gene, CDR1 is SNHLY and CDR2 is FYNNEI. The CDR3 loop spans 16 amino acids. CDR3: CASSGGTSGTLRTQYF. CDR3 nucleotide sequence: TGTGCCAGCAGTGGTGGGACTAGCGGGACACTACGGACGCAGTATTTT.

CDR3 sequence (DNA): TGTGCCAGCGGATACTCTGGAAACACCATATATTTT. Translating gives CASGYSGNTIYF. The V call is TRBV27, the J call TRBJ1-3; D is unclear. Germline CDR1 MNHEY, CDR2 SMNVEV (reference sequence). V lost 8 bases and J lost 0, with 5 bases in between. This CDR3 spans 12 amino acids.

This chain uses TRBV4-1 with TRBJ2-7; 7 nucleotides agree with TRBD2. With 0 bases clipped from V and 1 base from J, the junction kept 12 bases outside the gene matches. The V gene's germline CDR1 is MGHRA and CDR2 YSYEKL. CDR3 length equals 18 residues. CDR3 in amino acids: CASSQDLRSQGLSYEQYF. CDR3 nucleotides: TGCGCCAGCAGCCAAGATCTGCGGAGTCAGGGACTATCCTACGAGCAGTACTTC.

V is TRBV19 and J is TRBJ1-6; D may be TRBD1 (5 bases). Trimming left V 3 bases short and J 7 bases short, with 10 bases between. CDR3 size: 14 residues. The V gene's germline CDR1 is LNHDA and CDR2 SQIVND (reference sequence). The CDR3 is CASSIGAANSPLHF. In nucleotides, the CDR3 is TGTGCCAGTAGTATCGGGGCGGCCAATTCACCCCTCCACTTT.

This sequence joins TRBV9 and TRBJ1-5, with TRBD1 identical over 7 bases. The J segment lost 4 bases and the V segment lost 4 bases, leaving 8 bases of the junction unmatched. CDR1 SGDLS and CDR2 YYNGEE come from the germline V gene. The CDR3 is made up of 15 amino acids. The CDR3 is CASSTQGQLNQPQHF. The CDR3, as DNA: TGTGCCAGCAGCACTCAGGGACAGTTGAATCAGCCCCAGCATTTT.

CDR3 loop: CASSVGSTGIYGYTF. DNA of the CDR3: TGTGCCAGCAGCGTGGGGTCTACAGGAATCTATGGCTACACCTTC. The rearrangement links TRBV9 to TRBJ1-2, with D maybe TRBD1 (5 bases). CDR1 is SGDLS, CDR2 YYNGEE, per germline. The CDR3 has 15 residues. The V end was cut by 2 bases, the J end by 4 bases, with 15 bases between.

This clone was seen more than once but under ten times. This sequence joins TRBV29-1 and TRBJ1-3; perhaps TRBD1 as D (5 bases). The V end was cut by 7 bases, the J end by 1 base, with 14 bases between. The CDR3 contains 14 residues. Germline values: CDR1 SQVTM, CDR2 ANQGSEA. CDR3 nucleotide sequence: TGCAGCGCCCTAGGGAGGGGATCTGGAAACACCATATATTTT. This gives the protein CSALGRGSGNTIYF.

The chain employs TRBV9 and TRBJ1-1, with D perhaps matching TRBD1 (5 bases). Trimming took off 4 bases at V and 5 bases at J, with 18 bases between the two ends. CDR3 size: 15 residues. Germline V gene lookup returns CDR1 SGDLS and CDR2 YYNGEE. In DNA, the CDR3 is TGTGCCAGCAGCTTATCGGAGCAGGGTCAGACTGAAGCTTTCTTT. This gives the protein CASSLSEQGQTEAFF.

The V call is TRBV29-1, the J call TRBJ1-1; TRBD1 agrees at 7 bases. Germline V lookup: CDR1 SQVTM, CDR2 ANQGSEA. The trim removed 7 bases at V and 3 bases at J, leaving 5 bases unmatched. The CDR3 consists of 12 residues. CDR3 region: CSADDRDTEAFF. Written as DNA, the CDR3 is TGCAGCGCCGACGACAGGGACACTGAAGCTTTCTTT.